This TCR beta chain was documented in a study of blood T cell repertoires in COVID-19. Study-wide context: Material from acute and convalescent COVID-19 was sourced from the United States, Italy and Spain. PBMCs, B-cell-depleted T cells, or T cells were the source of the cDNA or gDNA that made up the material.

V lost 4 bases and J lost 4, with 16 bases in between. This CDR3 spans 14 amino acids. Germline assignment: CDR1 GTSNPN and CDR2 SVGIG (reference sequence). Methods used by the authors: Estimation of nucleated cell counts was performed using reference gene primer amplification. Method: immunoSEQ multiplex PCR; TCRdb's copy keeps in-frame clones and lacks some. The V and J calls and clone size come from that table; D and trimming were worked out from the DNA. The data show about 120,000 clones, around 87% seen once. The V call is TRBV30, the J call TRBJ1-1; possible D gene TRBD1, 5 bases. The material sequenced was peripheral blood. The sequence came from a woman aged 45-65 years with acute or convalescent COVID-19. The CDR3 coding sequence is TGTGCCTGGACCCTCTTGGGGGGGAGCACTGAAGCTTTCTTT. Protein sequence: CAWTLLGGSTEAFF.